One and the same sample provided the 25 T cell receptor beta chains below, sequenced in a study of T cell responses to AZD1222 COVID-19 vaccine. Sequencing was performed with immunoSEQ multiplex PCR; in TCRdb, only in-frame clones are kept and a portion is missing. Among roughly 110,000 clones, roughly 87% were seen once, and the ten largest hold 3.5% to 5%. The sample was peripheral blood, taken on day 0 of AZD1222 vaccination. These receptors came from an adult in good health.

CDR3 nucleotide sequence: TGTGCCAGCAGCTTAGCTAGCGGCTCCTACGAGCAGTACTTC. Translating gives CASSLASGSYEQYF. The chain joins TRBV7-2 to TRBJ2-7, with D perhaps matching TRBD2 (6 bases). This CDR3 comprises 14 residues. The V end was cut by 0 bases, the J end by 0 bases, with 6 bases between. Germline V gene sequence: CDR1 SGHTA, CDR2 FQGNSA.

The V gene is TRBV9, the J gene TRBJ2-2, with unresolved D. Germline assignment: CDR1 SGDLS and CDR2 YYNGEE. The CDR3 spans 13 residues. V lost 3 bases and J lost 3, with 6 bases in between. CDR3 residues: CASSGRYTGELFF. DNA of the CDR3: TGTGCCAGCAGCGGACGCTACACCGGGGAGCTGTTTTTT.

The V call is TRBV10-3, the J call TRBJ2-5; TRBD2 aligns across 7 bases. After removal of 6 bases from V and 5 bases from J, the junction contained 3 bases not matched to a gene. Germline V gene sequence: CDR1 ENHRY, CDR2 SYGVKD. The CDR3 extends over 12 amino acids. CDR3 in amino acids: CAIRGEGETQYF. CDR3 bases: TGTGCCATCAGGGGGGAGGGGGAGACCCAGTACTTC.

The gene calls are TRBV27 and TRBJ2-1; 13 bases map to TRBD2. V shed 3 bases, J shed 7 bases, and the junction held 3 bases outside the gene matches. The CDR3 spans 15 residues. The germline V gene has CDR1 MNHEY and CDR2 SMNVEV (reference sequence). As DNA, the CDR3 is TGTGCCAGCAGTTTGACTAGCGGGGGGCAAAATGAGCAGTTCTTC. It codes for CASSLTSGGQNEQFF.

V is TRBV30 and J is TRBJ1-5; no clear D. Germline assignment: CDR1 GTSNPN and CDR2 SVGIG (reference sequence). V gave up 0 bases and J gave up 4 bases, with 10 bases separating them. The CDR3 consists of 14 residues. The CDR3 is CAWSVSVGNQPQHF. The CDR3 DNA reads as TGTGCCTGGAGTGTCTCTGTGGGGAATCAGCCCCAGCATTTT.

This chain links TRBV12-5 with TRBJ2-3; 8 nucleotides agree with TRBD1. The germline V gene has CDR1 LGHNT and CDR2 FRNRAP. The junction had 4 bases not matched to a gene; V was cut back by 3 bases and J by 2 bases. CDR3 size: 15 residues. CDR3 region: CASGFGQGITDTQYF. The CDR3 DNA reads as TGTGCTAGTGGTTTCGGACAGGGAATCACAGATACGCAGTATTTT.

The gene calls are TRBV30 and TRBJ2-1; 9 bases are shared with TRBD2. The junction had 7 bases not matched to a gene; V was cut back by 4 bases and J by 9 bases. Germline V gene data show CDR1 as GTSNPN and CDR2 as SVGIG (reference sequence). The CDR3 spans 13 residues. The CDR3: CAWTPSGIGEQFF. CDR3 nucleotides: TGTGCCTGGACCCCTAGCGGGATTGGTGAGCAGTTCTTC.

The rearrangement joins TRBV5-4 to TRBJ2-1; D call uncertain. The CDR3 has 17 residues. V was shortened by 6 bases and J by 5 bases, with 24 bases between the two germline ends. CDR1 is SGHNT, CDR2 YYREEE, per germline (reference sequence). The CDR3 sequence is CASNPYLGITYDNEQFF. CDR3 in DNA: TGTGCCAGCAACCCATATCTAGGAATAACCTACGACAATGAGCAGTTCTTC.

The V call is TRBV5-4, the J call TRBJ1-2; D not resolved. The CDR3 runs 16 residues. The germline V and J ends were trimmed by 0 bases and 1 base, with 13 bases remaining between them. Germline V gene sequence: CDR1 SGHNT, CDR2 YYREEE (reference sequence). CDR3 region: CASSLVGSLLNYGYTF. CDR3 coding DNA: TGTGCCAGCAGCTTGGTCGGCAGCCTCCTTAACTATGGCTACACCTTC.

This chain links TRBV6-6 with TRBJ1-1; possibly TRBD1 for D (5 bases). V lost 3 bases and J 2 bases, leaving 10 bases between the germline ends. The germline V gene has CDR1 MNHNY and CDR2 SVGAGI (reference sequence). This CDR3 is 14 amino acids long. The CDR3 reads CASSYQGLNTEAFF. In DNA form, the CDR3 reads TGTGCCAGCAGTTATCAGGGTTTAAACACTGAAGCTTTCTTT.

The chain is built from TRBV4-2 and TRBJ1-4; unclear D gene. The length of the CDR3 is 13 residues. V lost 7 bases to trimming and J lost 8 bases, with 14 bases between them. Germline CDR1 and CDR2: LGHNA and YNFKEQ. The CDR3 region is CASTAGAWEKLFF. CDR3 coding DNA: TGTGCCAGCACGGCGGGCGCGTGGGAAAAACTGTTTTTT.

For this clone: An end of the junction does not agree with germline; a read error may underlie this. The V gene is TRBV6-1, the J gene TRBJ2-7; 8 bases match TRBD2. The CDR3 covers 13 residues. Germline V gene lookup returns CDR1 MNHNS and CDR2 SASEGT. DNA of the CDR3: TGTGCCAGCATTGAAGCGGGAGCCTACGAGCAGTACTTC. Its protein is CASIEAGAYEQYF.

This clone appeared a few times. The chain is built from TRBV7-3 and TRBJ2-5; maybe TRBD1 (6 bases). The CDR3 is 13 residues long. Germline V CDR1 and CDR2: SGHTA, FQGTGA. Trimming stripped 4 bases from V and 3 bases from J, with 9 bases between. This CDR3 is CASSSNREETQYF. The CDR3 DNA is TGTGCCAGCAGCTCAAACAGGGAAGAGACCCAGTACTTC.

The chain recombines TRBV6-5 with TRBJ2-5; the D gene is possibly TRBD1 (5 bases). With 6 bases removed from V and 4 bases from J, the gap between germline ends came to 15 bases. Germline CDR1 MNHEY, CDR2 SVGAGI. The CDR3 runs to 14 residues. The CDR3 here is CASSPGQGRETQYF. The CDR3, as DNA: TGTGCCAGCAGCCCCGGGCAGGGTAGAGAGACCCAGTACTTC.

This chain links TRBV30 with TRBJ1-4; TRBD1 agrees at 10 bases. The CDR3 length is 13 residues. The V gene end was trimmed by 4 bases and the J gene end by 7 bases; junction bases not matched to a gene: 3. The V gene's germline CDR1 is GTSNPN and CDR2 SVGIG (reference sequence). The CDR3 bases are TGTGCCTGGAAACGGACAGGGGGTGAAAAACTGTTTTTT. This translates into CAWKRTGGEKLFF. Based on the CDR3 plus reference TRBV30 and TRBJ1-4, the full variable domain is SQTIHQWPATLVQPVGSPLSLECTVEGTSNPNLYWYRQAAGRGLQLLFYSVGIGQISSEVPQNLSASRPQDRQFILSSKKLLLSDSGFYLCAWKRTGGEKLFFGSGTQLSVL.

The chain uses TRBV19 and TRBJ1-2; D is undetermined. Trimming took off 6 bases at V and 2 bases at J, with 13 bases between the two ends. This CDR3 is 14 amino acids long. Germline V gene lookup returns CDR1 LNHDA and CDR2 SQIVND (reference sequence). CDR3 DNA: TGTGCCAGTAGGATCGGAGCCCCCAACTATGGCTACACCTTC. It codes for CASRIGAPNYGYTF. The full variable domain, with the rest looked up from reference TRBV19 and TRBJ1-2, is DGGITQSPKYLFRKEGQNVTLSCEQNLNHDAMYWYRQDPGQGLRLIYYSQIVNDFQKGDIAEGYSVSREKKESFPLTVTSAQKNPTAFYLCASRIGAPNYGYTFGSGTRLTVV.

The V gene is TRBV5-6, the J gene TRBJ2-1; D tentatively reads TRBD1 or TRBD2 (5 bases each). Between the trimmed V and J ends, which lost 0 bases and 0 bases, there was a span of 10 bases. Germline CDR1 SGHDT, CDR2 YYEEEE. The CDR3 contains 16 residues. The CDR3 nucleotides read TGTGCCAGCAGCTTGGCCGGGACCTCCTCCTACAATGAGCAGTTCTTC. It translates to CASSLAGTSSYNEQFF.

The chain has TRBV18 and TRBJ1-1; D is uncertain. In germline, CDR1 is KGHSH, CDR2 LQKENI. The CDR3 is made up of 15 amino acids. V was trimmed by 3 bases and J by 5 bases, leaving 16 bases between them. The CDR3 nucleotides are TGTGCCAGCTCACCGGAGGGTCGGACCACAACTGAAGCTTTCTTT. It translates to CASSPEGRTTTEAFF.

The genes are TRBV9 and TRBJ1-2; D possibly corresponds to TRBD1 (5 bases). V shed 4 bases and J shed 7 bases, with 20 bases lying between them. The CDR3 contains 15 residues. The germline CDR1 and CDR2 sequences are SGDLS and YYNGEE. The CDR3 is CASSPKSSGLGGYTF. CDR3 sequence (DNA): TGTGCCAGCAGCCCTAAGAGCTCGGGACTCGGTGGCTACACCTTC. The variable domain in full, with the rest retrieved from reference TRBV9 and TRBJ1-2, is DSGVTQTPKHLITATGQRVTLRCSPRSGDLSVYWYQQSLDQGLQFLIQYYNGEERAKGNILERFSAQQFPDLHSELNLSSLELGDSALYFCASSPKSSGLGGYTFGSGTRLTVV.

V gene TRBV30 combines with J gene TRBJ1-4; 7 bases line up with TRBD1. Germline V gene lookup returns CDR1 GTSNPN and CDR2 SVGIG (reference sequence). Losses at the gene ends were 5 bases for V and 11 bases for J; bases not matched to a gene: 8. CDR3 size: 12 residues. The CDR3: CAWDRDGEKLFF. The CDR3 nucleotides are TGTGCCTGGGACAGGGACGGGGAGAAACTGTTTTTT.

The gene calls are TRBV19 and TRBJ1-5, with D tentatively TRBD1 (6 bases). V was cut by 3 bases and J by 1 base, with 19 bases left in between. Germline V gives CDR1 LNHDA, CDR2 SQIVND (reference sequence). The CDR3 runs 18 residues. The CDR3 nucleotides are TGTGCCAGTAGTATCGGTGGGGGCTGGACTAAGAGCAATCAGCCCCAGCATTTT. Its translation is CASSIGGGWTKSNQPQHF.

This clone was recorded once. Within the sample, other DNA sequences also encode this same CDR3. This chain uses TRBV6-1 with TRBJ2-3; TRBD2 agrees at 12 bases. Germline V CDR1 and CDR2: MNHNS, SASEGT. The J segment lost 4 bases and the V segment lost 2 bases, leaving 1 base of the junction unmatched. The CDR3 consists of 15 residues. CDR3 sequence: CASSELAGGPDTQYF. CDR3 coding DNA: TGTGCCAGCAGTGAACTAGCGGGGGGGCCAGATACGCAGTATTTT.

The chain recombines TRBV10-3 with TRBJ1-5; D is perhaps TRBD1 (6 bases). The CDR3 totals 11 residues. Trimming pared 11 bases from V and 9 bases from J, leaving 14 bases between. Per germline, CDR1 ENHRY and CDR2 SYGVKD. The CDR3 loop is CASSGEGPQHF. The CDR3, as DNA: TGTGCCTCCTCAGGGGAGGGGCCCCAGCATTTT.

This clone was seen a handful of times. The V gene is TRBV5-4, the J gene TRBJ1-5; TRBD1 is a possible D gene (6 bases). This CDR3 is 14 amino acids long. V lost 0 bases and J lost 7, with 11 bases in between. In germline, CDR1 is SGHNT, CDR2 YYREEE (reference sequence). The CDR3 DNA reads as TGTGCCAGCAGCTTGGATCAGGGGATGCAGCCCCAGCATTTT. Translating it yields CASSLDQGMQPQHF.

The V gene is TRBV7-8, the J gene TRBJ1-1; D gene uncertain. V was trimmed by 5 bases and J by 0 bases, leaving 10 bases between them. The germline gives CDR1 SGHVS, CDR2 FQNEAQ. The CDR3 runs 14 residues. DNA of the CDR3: TGTGCCAGCAGCCACCCTGGGATGAACACTGAAGCTTTCTTT. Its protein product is CASSHPGMNTEAFF.